These 22 T cell receptor beta chains originate from one sample sequenced in a study of cytomegalovirus exposure and HLA in healthy donors. Sequenced by immunoSEQ multiplex PCR; TCRdb stores in-frame clones only, minus some. The sample carries over 150,000 clones, 96% recorded once. Sequencing was done on a sample of PBMCs. These receptors were collected from a woman younger than 30 in good health and CMV-seronegative.

The rearrangement uses TRBV7-2 and TRBJ1-1, with D hard to call. The CDR3 has 13 residues. The V gene's germline CDR1 is SGHTA and CDR2 FQGNSA. V was pared by 5 bases and J by 1 base, with 8 bases between. The CDR3 here is CASSVGRNTEAFF. In DNA form, the CDR3 reads TGTGCCAGCAGCGTTGGTAGGAACACTGAAGCTTTCTTT.

As DNA, the CDR3 is TGTGCCAGCTCACCACCCAACAGCTACGAGCAGTACTTC. Translated, it gives CASSPPNSYEQYF. The V and J genes are TRBV18 and TRBJ2-7; D gene unclear. The CDR3 sequence is 13 residues long. Per the germline V gene, CDR1 is KGHSH and CDR2 is LQKENI. Trimming shortened V by 0 bases and J by 3 bases, and 6 bases separated the two germline ends.

The chain couples TRBV6-5 to TRBJ2-7, with 8 positions matching TRBD1. The V gene end was trimmed by 2 bases and the J gene end by 4 bases; junction bases not matched to a gene: 4. The CDR3 length is 14 residues. CDR1 and CDR2 (germline): MNHEY, SVGAGI. The CDR3, as DNA: TGTGCCAGCAGTTACGGGACAGGAATATACGAGCAGTACTTC. Protein sequence: CASSYGTGIYEQYF.

The chain couples TRBV5-1 to TRBJ2-5; 7 bases fit TRBD1. The germline CDR1 and CDR2 sequences are SGHRS and YFSETQ. The CDR3 covers 15 residues. The V and J ends lost 4 bases and 2 bases, in that order; junction bases with no gene match: 8. CDR3 bases: TGCGCCAGCAGCGGCGAGGGGGCGGCGCAAGAGACCCAGTACTTC. Translated: CASSGEGAAQETQYF.

V gene TRBV5-1 combines with J gene TRBJ2-2; D uncertain. V lost 4 bases to trimming and J lost 6 bases, with 7 bases between them. CDR3 length: 12 amino acids. CDR1 is SGHRS and CDR2 is YFSETQ in the germline V gene. The CDR3 region has the DNA TGCGCCAGCAGCCTCACGGCCGGGGAGCTGTTTTTT. It codes for CASSLTAGELFF.

The rearrangement joins TRBV5-1 to TRBJ1-2, with 8 bases matching TRBD1. The V gene's germline CDR1 is SGHRS and CDR2 YFSETQ. This CDR3 contains 16 residues. The V gene end was trimmed by 4 bases and the J gene end by 4 bases; junction bases not matched to a gene: 12. CDR3 amino acids: CASSPGGQGLSYGYTF. CDR3 nucleotides: TGCGCCAGCAGCCCCGGTGGACAGGGTTTATCCTATGGCTACACCTTC.

The chain uses TRBV9 and TRBJ2-3; tentatively, D is TRBD2 (5 bases). CDR3 size: 18 residues. Looked up from germline, CDR1 is SGDLS and CDR2 is YYNGEE. The germline V and J ends were trimmed by 4 bases and 0 bases, with 21 bases remaining between them. The CDR3 DNA sequence: TGTGCCAGCAGCCTACGGTCCACTAGTTACACTAGCACAGATACGCAGTATTTT. This translates into CASSLRSTSYTSTDTQYF. Combining the CDR3 with reference TRBV9 and TRBJ2-3 gives the whole variable domain DSGVTQTPKHLITATGQRVTLRCSPRSGDLSVYWYQQSLDQGLQFLIQYYNGEERAKGNILERFSAQQFPDLHSELNLSSLELGDSALYFCASSLRSTSYTSTDTQYFGPGTRLTVL.

The chain has TRBV6-6 and TRBJ2-3; 10 bases are shared with TRBD2. The CDR3 runs to 14 residues. CDR1 and CDR2 (germline): MNHNY, SVGAGI (reference sequence). With V trimmed by 6 bases and J by 5 bases, 5 bases remained unmatched. CDR3 region: CASSPSGGIDTQYF. CDR3 DNA: TGTGCCAGCAGCCCTAGCGGGGGAATAGATACGCAGTATTTT.

V and J are TRBV29-1 and TRBJ1-1; a weak D match, TRBD1 (5 bases). This CDR3 is 14 amino acids long. Trimming removed 1 base at V and 0 bases at J, with 9 bases between. Germline V CDR1 and CDR2: SQVTM, ANQGSEA. The CDR3 loop is CSVEVSGMNTEAFF. CDR3 in DNA: TGCAGCGTTGAAGTGTCAGGGATGAACACTGAAGCTTTCTTT.

CDR3 region: CASSPRGGQGSSGANVLTF. CDR3 in DNA: TGTGCCAGCAGTCCCCGGGGGGGACAGGGGAGCTCTGGGGCCAACGTCCTGACTTTC. The gene calls are TRBV27 and TRBJ2-6; 10 bases are shared with TRBD1. This CDR3 region has 19 residues. Germline V gene data show CDR1 as MNHEY and CDR2 as SMNVEV (reference sequence). V lost 5 bases, J lost 0 bases, and 10 bases stayed unmatched.

The chain recombines TRBV11-2 with TRBJ2-1, with TRBD2 matching 8 bases. Germline V lookup: CDR1 SGHAT, CDR2 FQNNGV. This CDR3 comprises 15 residues. V lost 2 bases and J lost 8; bases outside the gene matches: 8. Here the CDR3 reads CASSLNGGGIDEQFF. The CDR3 DNA reads as TGTGCCAGCAGCTTAAACGGGGGGGGAATCGATGAGCAGTTCTTC.

V usage is TRBV4-1 and J usage is TRBJ1-2; 8 nucleotides match TRBD1. Looked up from germline, CDR1 is MGHRA and CDR2 is YSYEKL. The junction had 16 bases not matched to a gene; V was cut back by 5 bases and J by 8 bases. This CDR3 spans 16 amino acids. CDR3 bases: TGCGCCAGCAGCTCTTACTTCCGGGACAGGTTGGAGGGCTACACCTTC. It codes for CASSSYFRDRLEGYTF.

The chain recombines TRBV2 with TRBJ1-1, with 8 bases that match TRBD1. The trim removed 8 bases at V and 6 bases at J, leaving 8 bases unmatched. Germline V CDR1 and CDR2: SNHLY, FYNNEI. This CDR3 is 13 amino acids long. The CDR3: CASSRTGTPEAFF. In nucleotides, the CDR3 is TGTGCCAGCTCCCGGACAGGGACCCCTGAAGCTTTCTTT.

This sequence joins TRBV12-5 and TRBJ2-2, with unresolved D. Trimming took off 6 bases at V and 0 bases at J, with 14 bases between the two ends. The CDR3 runs 16 residues. The germline CDR1 and CDR2 sequences are LGHNT and FRNRAP. Here the CDR3 reads CASGPRHGANTGELFF. In DNA, the CDR3 is TGTGCTAGTGGCCCGCGGCACGGCGCGAACACCGGGGAGCTGTTTTTT.

This clone has a single count. The rearrangement uses TRBV19 and TRBJ2-7; D unclear. V lost 3 bases to trimming and J lost 3 bases, with 9 bases between them. Germline lookup yields CDR1 LNHDA and CDR2 SQIVND (reference sequence). The CDR3 sequence is 13 residues long. The CDR3 DNA reads TGTGCCAGTAGTATCAATTTCGGCTACGAGCAGTACTTC. It yields the protein CASSINFGYEQYF.

The chain has TRBV5-4 and TRBJ1-2; D ambiguous. This CDR3 is built from 14 residues. Germline CDR1 is SGHNT and CDR2 is YYREEE (reference sequence). V was clipped by 5 bases and J by 8 bases, with 19 bases between them. The CDR3: CASRVPTDSQGYTF. CDR3 DNA: TGTGCCAGCAGGGTACCGACCGACTCGCAGGGCTACACCTTC.

The chain couples TRBV19 to TRBJ2-6; 15 nucleotides match TRBD2. The CDR3 extends over 19 amino acids. With V trimmed by 4 bases and J by 2 bases, 6 bases remained unmatched. CDR1 and CDR2 from the germline V gene are LNHDA and SQIVND (reference sequence). The CDR3, as DNA: TGTGCCAGTAGTACGGCCGGACTAGCGGGGGGGCCTGGGGCCAACGTCCTGACTTTC. This gives the protein CASSTAGLAGGPGANVLTF.

The chain has TRBV6-1 and TRBJ1-2, with D tentatively TRBD1 (6 bases). There are 13 residues in the CDR3. V gave up 5 bases and J gave up 2 bases, with 9 bases separating them. Germline CDR1 is MNHNS and CDR2 is SASEGT. This chain's CDR3 is CASSKGQNYGYTF. For the CDR3, the DNA is TGTGCCAGCAGTAAAGGACAGAACTATGGCTACACCTTC.

The rearrangement links TRBV7-2 to TRBJ2-7; 15 nucleotides match TRBD2. There are 16 residues in the CDR3. V was clipped by 3 bases and J by 7 bases; unmatched bases: 7. Germline CDR1 and CDR2: SGHTA and FQGNSA. In DNA form, the CDR3 reads TGTGCCAGCAGCTTTCTGGGACTAGCGGGGGGTGGGGAGCAGTACTTC. Its protein is CASSFLGLAGGGEQYF. The full variable domain, in which reference TRBV7-2 and TRBJ2-7 provide the parts outside the CDR3, is GAGVSQSPSNKVTEKGKDVELRCDPISGHTALYWYRQSLGQGLEFLIYFQGNSAPDKSGLPSDRFSAERTGGSVSTLTIQRTQQEDSAVYLCASSFLGLAGGGEQYFGPGTRLTVT.

The chain couples TRBV6-5 to TRBJ2-7; 9 nucleotides agree with TRBD1. The V gene end was trimmed by 0 bases and the J gene end by 4 bases; junction bases not matched to a gene: 4. Germline V lookup: CDR1 MNHEY, CDR2 SVGAGI. The CDR3 runs 15 residues. CDR3 protein: CASSYSGDRVYEQYF. The CDR3 bases are TGTGCCAGCAGTTACTCAGGGGACAGGGTTTACGAGCAGTACTTC.

The chain joins TRBV27 to TRBJ1-2; perhaps TRBD1 as D (6 bases). This CDR3 contains 14 residues. The V end was cut by 3 bases, the J end by 2 bases, with 10 bases between. The germline V gene has CDR1 MNHEY and CDR2 SMNVEV (reference sequence). The CDR3 is CASSFGGANYGYTF. The DNA of the CDR3 is TGTGCCAGCAGTTTTGGGGGGGCCAACTATGGCTACACCTTC.

The sample holds one count of this clone. The chain recombines TRBV6-5 with TRBJ2-2; 14 bases map to TRBD2. The germline gives CDR1 MNHEY, CDR2 SVGAGI. The CDR3 sequence is 15 residues long. Losses at the gene ends were 5 bases for V and 6 bases for J; bases not matched to a gene: 2. The CDR3 DNA reads TGTGCCAGCAGTCGACTAGCGGGGGGGTCCGGGGAGCTGTTTTTT. Translating it yields CASSRLAGGSGELFF.